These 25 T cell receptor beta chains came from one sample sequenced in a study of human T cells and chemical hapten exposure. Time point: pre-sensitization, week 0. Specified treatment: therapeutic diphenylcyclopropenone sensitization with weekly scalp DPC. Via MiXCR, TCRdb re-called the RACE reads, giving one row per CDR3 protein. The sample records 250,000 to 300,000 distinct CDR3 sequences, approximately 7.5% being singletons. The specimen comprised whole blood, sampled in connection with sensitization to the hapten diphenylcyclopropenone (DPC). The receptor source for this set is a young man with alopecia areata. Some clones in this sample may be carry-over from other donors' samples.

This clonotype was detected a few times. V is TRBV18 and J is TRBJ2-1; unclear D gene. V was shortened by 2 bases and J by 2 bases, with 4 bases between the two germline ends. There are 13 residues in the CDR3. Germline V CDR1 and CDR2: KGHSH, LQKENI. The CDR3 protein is CASSPFTYNEQFF. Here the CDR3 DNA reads TGTGCCAGCTCACCATTTACCTACAATGAGCAGTTCTTC.

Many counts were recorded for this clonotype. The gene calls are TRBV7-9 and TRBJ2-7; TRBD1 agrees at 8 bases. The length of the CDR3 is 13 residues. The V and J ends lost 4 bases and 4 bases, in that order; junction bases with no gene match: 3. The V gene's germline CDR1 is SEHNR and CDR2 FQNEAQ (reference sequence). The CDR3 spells CASSSTGEYEQYF. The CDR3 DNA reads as TGTGCCAGCAGCTCGACAGGGGAATACGAGCAGTACTTC.

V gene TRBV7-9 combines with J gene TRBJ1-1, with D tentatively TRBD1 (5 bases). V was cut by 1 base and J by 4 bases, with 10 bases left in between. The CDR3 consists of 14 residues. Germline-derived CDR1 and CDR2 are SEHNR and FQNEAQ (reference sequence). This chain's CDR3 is CASSLEQGVTEAFF. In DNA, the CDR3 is TGTGCCAGCAGCTTAGAGCAGGGCGTCACTGAAGCTTTCTTT.

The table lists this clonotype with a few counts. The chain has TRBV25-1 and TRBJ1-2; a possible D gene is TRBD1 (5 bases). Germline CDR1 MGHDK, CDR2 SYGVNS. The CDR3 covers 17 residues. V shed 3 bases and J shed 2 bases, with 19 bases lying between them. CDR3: CASSDPDSRRGNYGYTF. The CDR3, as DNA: TGTGCCAGCAGTGACCCAGACTCCCGACGGGGGAACTATGGCTACACCTTC.

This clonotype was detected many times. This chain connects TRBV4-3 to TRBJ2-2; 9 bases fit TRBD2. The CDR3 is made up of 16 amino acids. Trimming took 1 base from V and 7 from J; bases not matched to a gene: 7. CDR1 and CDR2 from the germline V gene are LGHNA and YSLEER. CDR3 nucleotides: TGCGCCAGCAGCCAAGTTCCTAGCGGGGACGGCGGGGAGCTGTTTTTT. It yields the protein CASSQVPSGDGGELFF.

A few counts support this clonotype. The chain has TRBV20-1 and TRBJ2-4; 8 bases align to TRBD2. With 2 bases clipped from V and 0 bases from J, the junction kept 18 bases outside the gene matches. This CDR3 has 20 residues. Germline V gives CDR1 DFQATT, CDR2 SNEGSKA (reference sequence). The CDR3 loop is CSARYPAGETFLIAKNIQYF. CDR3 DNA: TGCAGTGCTAGATATCCAGCGGGGGAGACCTTCCTAATAGCCAAAAACATTCAGTACTTC.

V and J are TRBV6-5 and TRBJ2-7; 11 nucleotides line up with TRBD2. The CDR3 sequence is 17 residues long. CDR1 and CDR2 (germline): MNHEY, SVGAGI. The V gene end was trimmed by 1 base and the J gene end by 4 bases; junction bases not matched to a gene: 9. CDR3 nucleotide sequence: TGTGCCAGCAGTTACTTTAGGGCTAGCGGGGGGTGGTACGAGCAGTACTTC. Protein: CASSYFRASGGWYEQYF.

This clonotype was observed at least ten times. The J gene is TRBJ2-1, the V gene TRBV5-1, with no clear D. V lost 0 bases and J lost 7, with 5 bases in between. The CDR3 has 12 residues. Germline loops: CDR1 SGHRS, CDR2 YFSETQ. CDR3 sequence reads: CASSLGANEQFF. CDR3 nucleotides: TGCGCCAGCAGCTTGGGGGCAAATGAGCAGTTCTTC.

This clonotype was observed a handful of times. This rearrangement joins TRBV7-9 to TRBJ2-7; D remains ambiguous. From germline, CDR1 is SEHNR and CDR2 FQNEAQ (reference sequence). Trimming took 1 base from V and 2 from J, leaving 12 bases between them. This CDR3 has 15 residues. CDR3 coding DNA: TGTGCCAGCAGCTTAGATCGGATTCTGCCCTACGAGCAGTACTTC. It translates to CASSLDRILPYEQYF.

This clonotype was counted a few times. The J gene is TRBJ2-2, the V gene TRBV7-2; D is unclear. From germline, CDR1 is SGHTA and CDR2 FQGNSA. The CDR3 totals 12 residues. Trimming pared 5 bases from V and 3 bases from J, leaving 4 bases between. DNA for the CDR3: TGTGCCAGCAGCCAATACACCGGGGAGCTGTTTTTT. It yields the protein CASSQYTGELFF.

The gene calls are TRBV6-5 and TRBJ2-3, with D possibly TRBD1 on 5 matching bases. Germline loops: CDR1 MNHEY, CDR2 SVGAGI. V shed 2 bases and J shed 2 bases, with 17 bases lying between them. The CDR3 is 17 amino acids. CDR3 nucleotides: TGTGCCAGCAGTTACCGCAGGGTAAGGGGTCACACAGATACGCAGTATTTT. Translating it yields CASSYRRVRGHTDTQYF.

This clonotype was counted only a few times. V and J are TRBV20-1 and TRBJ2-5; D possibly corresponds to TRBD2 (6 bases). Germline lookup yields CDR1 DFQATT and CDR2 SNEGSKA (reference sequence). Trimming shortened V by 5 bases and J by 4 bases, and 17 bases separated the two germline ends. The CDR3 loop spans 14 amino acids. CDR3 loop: CSAFLALAPETQYF. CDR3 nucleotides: TGCAGTGCTTTCCTAGCGTTGGCCCCAGAGACCCAGTACTTC.

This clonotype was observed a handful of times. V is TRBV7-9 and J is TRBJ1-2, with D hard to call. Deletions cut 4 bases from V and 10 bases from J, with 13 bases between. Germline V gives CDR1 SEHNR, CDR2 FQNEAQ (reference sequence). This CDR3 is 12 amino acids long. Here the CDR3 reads CASSSRSDVYTF. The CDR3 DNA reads TGTGCCAGCAGCTCCCGATCCGACGTCTACACCTTC.

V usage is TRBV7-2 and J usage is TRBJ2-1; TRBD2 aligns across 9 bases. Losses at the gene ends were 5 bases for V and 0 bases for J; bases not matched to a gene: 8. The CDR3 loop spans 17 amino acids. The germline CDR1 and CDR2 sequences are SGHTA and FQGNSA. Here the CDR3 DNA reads TGTGCCAGCAGCCCCTGGACTAGCGTCAGCTCCTACAATGAGCAGTTCTTC. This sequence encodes CASSPWTSVSSYNEQFF.

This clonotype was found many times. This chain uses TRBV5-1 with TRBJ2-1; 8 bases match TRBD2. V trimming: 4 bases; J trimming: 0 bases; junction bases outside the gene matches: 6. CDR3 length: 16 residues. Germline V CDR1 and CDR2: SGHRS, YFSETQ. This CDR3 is CASSTSGSYSYNEQFF. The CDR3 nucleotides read TGCGCCAGCAGCACTAGCGGTTCCTACTCCTACAATGAGCAGTTCTTC.

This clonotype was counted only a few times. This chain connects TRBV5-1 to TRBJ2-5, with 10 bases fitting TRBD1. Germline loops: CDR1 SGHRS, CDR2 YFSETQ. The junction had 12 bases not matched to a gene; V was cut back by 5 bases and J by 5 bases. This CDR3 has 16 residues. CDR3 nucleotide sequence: TGCGCCAGCAGATATGGGACAGGGGTAGCGGTGGAGACCCAGTACTTC. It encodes CASRYGTGVAVETQYF.

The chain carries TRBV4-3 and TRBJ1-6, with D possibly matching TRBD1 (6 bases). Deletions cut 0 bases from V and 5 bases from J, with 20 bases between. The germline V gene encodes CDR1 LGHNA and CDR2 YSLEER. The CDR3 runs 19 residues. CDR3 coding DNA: TGCGCCAGCAGCCAAGATTGGGGGTTTGGGGGCAGCCATAATTCACCCCTCCACTTT. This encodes CASSQDWGFGGSHNSPLHF.

The CDR3 DNA sequence: TGTGCCAGCAGAAATTACTACACAGCAGATACGCAGTATTTT. Translated, it gives CASRNYYTADTQYF. The chain is built from TRBV6-5 and TRBJ2-3; D unclear. V was pared by 6 bases and J by 4 bases, with 14 bases between. The CDR3 runs to 14 residues. The germline CDR1 and CDR2 sequences are MNHEY and SVGAGI.

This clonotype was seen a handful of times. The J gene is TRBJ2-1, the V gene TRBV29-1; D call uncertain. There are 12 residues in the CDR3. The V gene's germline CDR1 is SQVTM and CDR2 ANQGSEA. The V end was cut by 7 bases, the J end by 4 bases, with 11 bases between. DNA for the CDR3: TGCAGCGACATTACCGATTACAATGAGCAGTTCTTC. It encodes CSDITDYNEQFF.

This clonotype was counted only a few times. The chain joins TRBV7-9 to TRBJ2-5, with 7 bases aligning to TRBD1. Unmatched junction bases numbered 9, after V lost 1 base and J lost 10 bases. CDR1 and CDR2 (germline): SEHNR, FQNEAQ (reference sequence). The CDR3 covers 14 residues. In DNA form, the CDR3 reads TGTGCCAGCAGCTTAGAGGGCAGGGGACAGATCCAGTACTTC. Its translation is CASSLEGRGQIQYF.

CDR3 coding DNA: TGCAGTGCTCGGCGACAGGGGGGCCTCTACGAGCAGTACTTC. It is translated as CSARRQGGLYEQYF. The chain carries TRBV20-1 and TRBJ2-7; TRBD1 matches at 9 bases. J lost 3 bases, V lost 5 bases, and 8 bases had no gene match. The CDR3 spans 14 residues. The germline gives CDR1 DFQATT, CDR2 SNEGSKA (reference sequence).

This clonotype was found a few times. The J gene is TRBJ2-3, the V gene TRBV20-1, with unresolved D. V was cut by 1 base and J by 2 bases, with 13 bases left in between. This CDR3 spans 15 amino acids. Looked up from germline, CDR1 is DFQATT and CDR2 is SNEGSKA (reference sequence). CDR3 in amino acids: CSARGLFSVTDTQYF. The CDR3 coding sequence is TGCAGTGCTAGAGGACTGTTCTCAGTCACAGATACGCAGTATTTT.

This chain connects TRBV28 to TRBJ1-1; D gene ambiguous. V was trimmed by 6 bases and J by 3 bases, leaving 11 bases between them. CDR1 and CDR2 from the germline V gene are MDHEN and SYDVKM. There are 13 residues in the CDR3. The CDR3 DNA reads TGTGCCAGCAGAGCGATTGGGTACACTGAAGCTTTCTTT. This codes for CASRAIGYTEAFF.

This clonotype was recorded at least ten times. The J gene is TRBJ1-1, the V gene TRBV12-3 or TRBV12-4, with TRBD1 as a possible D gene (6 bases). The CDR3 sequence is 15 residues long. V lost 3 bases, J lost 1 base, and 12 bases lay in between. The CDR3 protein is CASSFRAGANTEAFF. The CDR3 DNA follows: TGTGCCAGCAGTTTCAGGGCAGGGGCGAACACTGAAGCTTTCTTT.

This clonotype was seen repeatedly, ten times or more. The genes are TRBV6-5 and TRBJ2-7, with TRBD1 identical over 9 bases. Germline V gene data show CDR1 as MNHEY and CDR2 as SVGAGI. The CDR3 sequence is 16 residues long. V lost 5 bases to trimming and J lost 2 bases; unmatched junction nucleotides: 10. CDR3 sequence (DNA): TGTGCCAGCAGTCGTCCCGGGACAGGGAAAACCTACGAGCAGTACTTC. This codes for CASSRPGTGKTYEQYF.